This passage covers 23 T cell receptor beta chains from one sample sequenced in a study of CD4 T cells in relation to SARS-CoV-2 and coronaviruses. Data came from immunoSEQ multiplex PCR; TCRdb stores just in-frame clones and leaves some out. The table has approximately 40,000 clones, 75% to 85% seen once. Antigens for these TCRs are unknown. Material: memory CD4+ T cells from PBMCs, cultured in vitro. The receptors come from an adult with COVID-19.

The count of this clone is one. The CDR3 coding sequence is TGTGCCAGCAGTGAATGGCATCTGACAGTTGGGATCAGCTCCTATAATTCACCCCTCCACTTT. The encoded protein is CASSEWHLTVGISSYNSPLHF. The V and J genes are TRBV6-1 and TRBJ1-6; maybe TRBD1 (5 bases). The length of the CDR3 is 21 residues. Trimming pared 2 bases from V and 0 bases from J, leaving 23 bases between. Germline values: CDR1 MNHNS, CDR2 SASEGT.

This clone was picked up one time. This sequence joins TRBV12-3 or TRBV12-4 and TRBJ2-1; 12 bases agree with TRBD2. V dropped 6 bases and J dropped 8; count of bases not matched to a gene: 2. The CDR3 covers 13 residues. The CDR3 loop is CASRLAGGYEQFF. CDR3 in DNA: TGTGCCAGCAGACTAGCGGGAGGCTATGAGCAGTTCTTC.

This sequence joins TRBV5-1 and TRBJ2-1; 8 nucleotides align to TRBD1. The CDR3 totals 15 residues. The junction had 10 bases not matched to a gene; V was cut back by 4 bases and J by 7 bases. CDR1 SGHRS and CDR2 YFSETQ come from the germline V gene. CDR3 bases: TGCGCCAGCAGCACTGCCGACAGGGGCGAAAATGAGCAGTTCTTC. Its translation is CASSTADRGENEQFF.

V and J are TRBV5-1 and TRBJ2-5; either TRBD1 or TRBD2 may supply D (6 bases each). CDR3 length equals 15 residues. Germline CDR1 reads SGHRS; CDR2 reads YFSETQ. V was trimmed by 0 bases and J by 4 bases, leaving 13 bases between them. CDR3: CASSLATGTLETQYF. In nucleotides, the CDR3 is TGCGCCAGCAGCTTGGCAACAGGGACTCTAGAGACCCAGTACTTC.

The gene calls are TRBV7-9 and TRBJ2-5; TRBD1 matches at 7 bases. CDR3 length: 16 amino acids. Germline V CDR1 and CDR2: SEHNR, FQNEAQ (reference sequence). V lost 4 bases, J lost 1 base, and 9 bases stayed unmatched. The CDR3 sequence: CASSYTGDNPQETQYF. CDR3 sequence (DNA): TGTGCCAGCAGCTACACAGGGGATAACCCCCAAGAGACCCAGTACTTC.

The chain is built from TRBV5-1 and TRBJ2-7, with D possibly matching TRBD1 (6 bases). CDR1 is SGHRS and CDR2 is YFSETQ in the germline V gene. The CDR3 sequence is 13 residues long. The ends were cut back, 1 base at V and 5 bases at J, with 10 bases in the middle. The CDR3 region has the DNA TGCGCCAGCAGCTTGAATACAGGGAACGAGCAGTACTTC. This codes for CASSLNTGNEQYF.

V usage is TRBV19 and J usage is TRBJ1-2, with 10 nucleotides matching TRBD1. Germline V lookup: CDR1 LNHDA, CDR2 SQIVND (reference sequence). V lost 1 base and J lost 8; bases outside the gene matches: 31. The CDR3 is made up of 23 amino acids. This CDR3 is CASSIVVEKEGTGARRRREGYTF. The CDR3 nucleotides read TGTGCCAGTAGTATAGTAGTTGAGAAGGAAGGGACAGGGGCACGCAGGCGGCGCGAAGGCTACACCTTC.

This clone has only a few counts. The rearrangement links TRBV4-1 to TRBJ2-3; D remains ambiguous. Trimming took 6 bases from V and 0 from J, leaving 7 bases between them. CDR3 length: 13 residues. From germline, CDR1 is MGHRA and CDR2 YSYEKL. CDR3 in amino acids: CASRPVSTDTQYF. The CDR3 DNA sequence: TGCGCCAGCAGACCAGTTAGCACAGATACGCAGTATTTT.

This chain links TRBV12-3 or TRBV12-4 with TRBJ2-3; no clear D. The ends were cut back, 4 bases at V and 6 bases at J, with 8 bases in the middle. The CDR3 contains 12 residues. The CDR3 here is CASSWARDTQYF. CDR3 DNA sequence: TGTGCCAGCAGTTGGGCTAGGGATACGCAGTATTTT.

The rearrangement links TRBV18 to TRBJ1-1; D remains ambiguous. V gave up 4 bases and J gave up 3 bases, with 12 bases separating them. Per germline, CDR1 KGHSH and CDR2 LQKENI. The CDR3 runs to 14 residues. This chain's CDR3 is CASSRNSGHTEAFF. Here the CDR3 DNA reads TGTGCCAGCTCACGAAATAGCGGTCACACTGAAGCTTTCTTT.

The rearrangement links TRBV5-5 to TRBJ1-2; D is perhaps TRBD1 (6 bases). The CDR3 sequence is 15 residues long. The germline gives CDR1 SGHKS, CDR2 YYEKEE (reference sequence). V lost 2 bases and J 8 bases, leaving 19 bases between the germline ends. The CDR3 DNA is TGTGCCAGCAGCTTTGGGTTGGGGGGGCTACGGGGCTACACCTTC. Translation: CASSFGLGGLRGYTF.

The rearrangement joins TRBV5-6 to TRBJ2-7, with 9 positions matching TRBD1. This CDR3 region has 13 residues. Germline lookup yields CDR1 SGHDT and CDR2 YYEEEE. V gave up 3 bases and J gave up 3 bases; unmatched junction bases: 1. In DNA, the CDR3 is TGTGCCAGCAGCTGGGGACAGGGCTACGAGCAGTACTTC. It encodes CASSWGQGYEQYF.

The rearrangement uses TRBV4-1 and TRBJ2-7, with D unresolved. Germline CDR1 is MGHRA and CDR2 is YSYEKL. V was shortened by 0 bases and J by 2 bases, with 5 bases between the two germline ends. This CDR3 spans 13 amino acids. CDR3 sequence: CASSQDQAYEQYF. CDR3 DNA sequence: TGCGCCAGCAGCCAAGATCAGGCCTACGAGCAGTACTTC.

CDR3 sequence reads: CASSQNSNQPQHF. CDR3 nucleotide sequence: TGTGCCAGCAGTCAAAATAGCAATCAGCCCCAGCATTTT. V is TRBV6-6 and J is TRBJ1-5; D is undetermined. Trimming stripped 5 bases from V and 0 bases from J, with 5 bases between. This CDR3 is 13 amino acids long. Germline CDR1 MNHNY, CDR2 SVGAGI (reference sequence).

This chain uses TRBV28 with TRBJ2-1, with 7 bases identical to TRBD2. Germline V lookup: CDR1 MDHEN, CDR2 SYDVKM. V shed 10 bases and J 5 bases; nucleotides not matched to a gene: 17. The CDR3 has 16 residues. This chain's CDR3 is CATTPPAGTTNNEQFF. The CDR3 nucleotides are TGTGCCACCACCCCGCCCGCGGGGACTACCAACAATGAGCAGTTCTTC.

The chain combines TRBV19 with TRBJ1-2; TRBD1 agrees at 7 bases. This CDR3 contains 14 residues. Germline V gives CDR1 LNHDA, CDR2 SQIVND (reference sequence). The V gene end was trimmed by 5 bases and the J gene end by 2 bases; junction bases not matched to a gene: 5. As DNA, the CDR3 is TGTGCCAGTAGTGCGTTGACAGGGAACTATGGCTACACCTTC. Its translation: CASSALTGNYGYTF.

This chain connects TRBV3-1 (or the pseudogene TRBV3-2) to TRBJ1-2; D is ambiguous. The CDR3 totals 14 residues. Trimming left V 3 bases short and J 6 bases short, with 14 bases between. The V gene's germline CDR1 is LGHDT and CDR2 YNNKEL (reference sequence). The CDR3 reads CASSQDFGTNGYTF. The CDR3 nucleotides read TGTGCCAGCAGCCAGGACTTTGGAACGAATGGCTACACCTTC.

The V call is TRBV7-9, the J call TRBJ2-1, with D perhaps assigned TRBD1 or TRBD2 (5 bases each). V lost 5 bases and J 6 bases, leaving 17 bases between the germline ends. CDR1 is SEHNR and CDR2 is FQNEAQ in the germline V gene (reference sequence). The CDR3 contains 15 residues. The CDR3 DNA sequence: TGTGCCAGCAGCCGCGACTCTGGGGGTTCCAATGAGCAGTTCTTC. It codes for CASSRDSGGSNEQFF.

This rearrangement joins TRBV5-5 to TRBJ2-3, with D tentatively TRBD2 (5 bases). The ends were cut back, 4 bases at V and 7 bases at J, with 25 bases in the middle. Germline V gene sequence: CDR1 SGHKS, CDR2 YYEKEE (reference sequence). This CDR3 is built from 17 residues. DNA for the CDR3: TGTGCCAGCAGCCATGAAAGAGGGTACCCGTCCCGAAATACGCAGTATTTT. The encoded protein is CASSHERGYPSRNTQYF.

DNA of the CDR3: TGTGCCAGTAGTATTTCAGACACACGGGGAACAGATACGCAGTATTTT. Its translation is CASSISDTRGTDTQYF. V is TRBV19 and J is TRBJ2-3; TRBD2 might be the D (5 bases). The CDR3 loop spans 16 amino acids. Trimming took 3 bases from V and 3 from J, leaving 16 bases between them. CDR1 is LNHDA, CDR2 SQIVND, per germline (reference sequence).

This chain connects TRBV21-1 to TRBJ2-2; whether TRBD1, the table's D call, matches the DNA was not checked. TRBV21-1 is noted as a pseudogene. The CDR3 contains 16 residues. The CDR3 coding sequence is TGTGCCAGCAGCAAAGACAGGACAGGGAACACCGGGGAGCTGTTTTTT. Its protein product is CASSKDRTGNTGELFF.

J is TRBJ2-3 and V is TRBV20-1; tentatively, D is TRBD1 (5 bases). Trimming cost V 3 bases and J 2 bases, with 12 bases left between them. CDR3 length equals 14 residues. The germline V gene encodes CDR1 DFQATT and CDR2 SNEGSKA (reference sequence). The chain's CDR3 is CSASPGHNTDTQYF. In nucleotides, the CDR3 is TGCAGTGCTAGTCCCGGACACAACACAGATACGCAGTATTTT.

The CDR3 protein is CASSHRLAGVLYNEQFF. The CDR3 nucleotides read TGTGCCAGTAGTCACAGACTAGCGGGAGTCTTATACAATGAGCAGTTCTTC. The chain is built from TRBV19 and TRBJ2-1, with 12 bases matching TRBD2. Germline CDR1 and CDR2: LNHDA and SQIVND (reference sequence). J gave up 4 bases and V 5 bases, and 9 bases lay outside the gene matches. This CDR3 spans 17 amino acids.